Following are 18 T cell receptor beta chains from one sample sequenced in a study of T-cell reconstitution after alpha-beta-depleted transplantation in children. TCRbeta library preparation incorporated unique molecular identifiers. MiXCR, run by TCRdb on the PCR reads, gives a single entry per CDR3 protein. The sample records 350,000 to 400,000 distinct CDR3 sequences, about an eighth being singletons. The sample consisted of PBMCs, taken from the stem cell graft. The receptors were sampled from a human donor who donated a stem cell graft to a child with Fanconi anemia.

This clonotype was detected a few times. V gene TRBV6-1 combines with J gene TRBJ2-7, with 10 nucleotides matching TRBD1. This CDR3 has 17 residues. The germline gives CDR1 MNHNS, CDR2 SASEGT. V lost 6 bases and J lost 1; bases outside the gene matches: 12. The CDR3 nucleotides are TGTGCCAGCAGACCTTCTTCTGCGGGACAGGGGTCCTACGAGCAGTACTTC. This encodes CASRPSSAGQGSYEQYF.

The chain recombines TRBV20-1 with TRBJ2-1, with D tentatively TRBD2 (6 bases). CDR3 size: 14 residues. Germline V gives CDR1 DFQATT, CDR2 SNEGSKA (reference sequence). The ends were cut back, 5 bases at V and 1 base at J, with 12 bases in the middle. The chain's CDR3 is CSAALGRSYNEQFF. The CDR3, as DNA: TGCAGTGCTGCTCTAGGGAGGTCCTACAATGAGCAGTTCTTC.

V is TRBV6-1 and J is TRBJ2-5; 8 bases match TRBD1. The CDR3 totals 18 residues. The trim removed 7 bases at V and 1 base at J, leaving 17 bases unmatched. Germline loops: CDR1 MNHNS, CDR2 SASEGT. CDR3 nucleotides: TGTGCCAGCAATAAAGGACAGGGCTCGATTAGGTCCCAAGAGACCCAGTACTTC. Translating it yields CASNKGQGSIRSQETQYF.

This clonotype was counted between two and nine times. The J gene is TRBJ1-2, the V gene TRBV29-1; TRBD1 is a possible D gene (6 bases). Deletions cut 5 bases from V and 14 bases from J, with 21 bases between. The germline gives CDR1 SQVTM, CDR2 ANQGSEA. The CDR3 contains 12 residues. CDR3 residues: CSVSGGRLILTF. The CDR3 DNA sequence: TGCAGCGTTTCTGGGGGCAGGCTGATCCTGACCTTC.

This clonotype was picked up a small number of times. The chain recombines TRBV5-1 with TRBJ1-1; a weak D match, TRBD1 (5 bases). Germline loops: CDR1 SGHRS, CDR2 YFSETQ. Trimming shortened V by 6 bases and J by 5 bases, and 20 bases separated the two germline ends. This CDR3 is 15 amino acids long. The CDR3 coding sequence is TGCGCCAGCAAAGAACAGGTCGTCTCGGAAACTGAAGCTTTCTTT. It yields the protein CASKEQVVSETEAFF.

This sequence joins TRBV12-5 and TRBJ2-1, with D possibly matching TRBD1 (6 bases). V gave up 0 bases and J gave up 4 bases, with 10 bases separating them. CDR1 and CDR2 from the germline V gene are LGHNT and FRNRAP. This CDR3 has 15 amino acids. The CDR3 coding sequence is TGTGCTAGTGGTTTGGTACAGGGAATATACAATGAGCAGTTCTTC. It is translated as CASGLVQGIYNEQFF. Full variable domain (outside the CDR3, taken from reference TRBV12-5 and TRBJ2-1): DARVTQTPRHKVTEMGQEVTMRCQPILGHNTVFWYRQTMMQGLELLAYFRNRAPLDDSGMPKDRFSAEMPDATLATLKIQPSEPRDSAVYFCASGLVQGIYNEQFFGPGTRLTVL.

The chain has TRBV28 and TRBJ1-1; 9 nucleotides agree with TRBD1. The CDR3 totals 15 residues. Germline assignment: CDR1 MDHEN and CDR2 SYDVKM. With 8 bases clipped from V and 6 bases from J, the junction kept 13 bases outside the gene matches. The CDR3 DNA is TGTGCCAGCCGATTTCCGGGACAGGGTATGGCTGAAGCTTTCTTT. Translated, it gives CASRFPGQGMAEAFF.

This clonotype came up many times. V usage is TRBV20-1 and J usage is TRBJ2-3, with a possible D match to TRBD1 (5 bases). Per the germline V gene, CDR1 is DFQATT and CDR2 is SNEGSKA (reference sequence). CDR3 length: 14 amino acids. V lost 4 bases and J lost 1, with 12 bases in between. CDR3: CSAIQGVGTDTQYF. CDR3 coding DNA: TGCAGTGCTATCCAGGGTGTTGGCACAGATACGCAGTATTTT.

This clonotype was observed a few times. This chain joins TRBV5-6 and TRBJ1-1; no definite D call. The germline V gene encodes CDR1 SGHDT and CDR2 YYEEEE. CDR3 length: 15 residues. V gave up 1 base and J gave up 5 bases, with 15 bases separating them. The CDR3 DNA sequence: TGTGCCAGCAGCTTGATCTTGGGGTCCGGAACTGAAGCTTTCTTT. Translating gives CASSLILGSGTEAFF. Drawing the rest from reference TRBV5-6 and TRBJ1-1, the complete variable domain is DAGVTQSPTHLIKTRGQQVTLRCSPKSGHDTVSWYQQALGQGPQFIFQYYEEEERQRGNFPDRFSGHQFPNYSSELNVNALLLGDSALYLCASSLILGSGTEAFFGQGTRLTVV.

CDR3 coding DNA: TGTGCCAGCAGTTTAACTTCGGGCGAGCAGTACGTC. Translated, it gives CASSLTSGEQYV. The rearrangement uses TRBV28 and TRBJ2-7; no definite D call. V gave up 2 bases and J gave up 6 bases, with 8 bases separating them. Per the germline V gene, CDR1 is MDHEN and CDR2 is SYDVKM. This CDR3 region has 12 residues.

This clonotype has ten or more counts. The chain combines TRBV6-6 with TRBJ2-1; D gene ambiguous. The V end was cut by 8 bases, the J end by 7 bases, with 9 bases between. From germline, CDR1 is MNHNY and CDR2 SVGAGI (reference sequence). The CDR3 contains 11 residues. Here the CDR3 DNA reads TGTGCCAGCGGAACCCCTAATGAGCAGTTCTTC. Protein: CASGTPNEQFF.

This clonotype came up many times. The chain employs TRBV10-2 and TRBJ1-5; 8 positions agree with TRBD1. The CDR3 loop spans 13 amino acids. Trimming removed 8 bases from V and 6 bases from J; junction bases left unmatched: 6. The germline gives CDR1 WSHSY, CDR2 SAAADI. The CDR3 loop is CASADRGGQPQHF. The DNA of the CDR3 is TGCGCCAGCGCCGACAGGGGAGGTCAGCCCCAGCATTTT.

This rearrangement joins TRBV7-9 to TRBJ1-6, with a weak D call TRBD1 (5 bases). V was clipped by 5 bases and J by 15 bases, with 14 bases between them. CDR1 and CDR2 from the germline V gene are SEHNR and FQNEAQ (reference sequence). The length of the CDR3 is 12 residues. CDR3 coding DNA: TGTGCCAGCAGCAGTTATCAGGGATTCCTCCACTTT. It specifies CASSSYQGFLHF.

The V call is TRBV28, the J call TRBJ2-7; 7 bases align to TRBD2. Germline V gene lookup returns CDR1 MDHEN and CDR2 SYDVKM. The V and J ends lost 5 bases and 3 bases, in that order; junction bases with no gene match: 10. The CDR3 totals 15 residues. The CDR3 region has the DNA TGTGCCAGCAGTCCCTATCCGGGACTACTCTACGAGCAGTACTTC. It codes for CASSPYPGLLYEQYF.

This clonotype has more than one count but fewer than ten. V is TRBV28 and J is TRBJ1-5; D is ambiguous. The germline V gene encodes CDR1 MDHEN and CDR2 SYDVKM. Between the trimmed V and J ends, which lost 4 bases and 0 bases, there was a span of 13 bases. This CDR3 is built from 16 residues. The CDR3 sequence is CASSSNSFHSNQPQHF. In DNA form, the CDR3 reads TGTGCCAGCAGTTCCAACAGTTTCCATAGCAATCAGCCCCAGCATTTT.

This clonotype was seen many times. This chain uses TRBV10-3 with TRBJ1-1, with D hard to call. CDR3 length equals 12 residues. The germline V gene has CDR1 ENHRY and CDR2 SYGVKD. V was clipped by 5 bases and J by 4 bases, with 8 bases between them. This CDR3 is CAISNAVTEAFF. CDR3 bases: TGTGCCATCAGTAACGCCGTCACTGAAGCTTTCTTT.

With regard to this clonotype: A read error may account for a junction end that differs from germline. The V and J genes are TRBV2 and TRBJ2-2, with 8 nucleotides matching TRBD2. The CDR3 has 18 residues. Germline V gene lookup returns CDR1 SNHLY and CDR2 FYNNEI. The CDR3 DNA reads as TGTACCAGCAGGAACTATCGGGGGGGACACTACTTCACCGGGGAGCTGTTTTTT. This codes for CTSRNYRGGHYFTGELFF.

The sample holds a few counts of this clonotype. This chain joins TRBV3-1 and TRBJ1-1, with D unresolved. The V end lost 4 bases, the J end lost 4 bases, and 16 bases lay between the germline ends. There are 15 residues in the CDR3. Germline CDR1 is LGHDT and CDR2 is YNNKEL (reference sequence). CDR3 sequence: CASSREEGIFTEAFF. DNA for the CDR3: TGTGCCAGCAGCCGAGAGGAGGGTATATTCACTGAAGCTTTCTTT.